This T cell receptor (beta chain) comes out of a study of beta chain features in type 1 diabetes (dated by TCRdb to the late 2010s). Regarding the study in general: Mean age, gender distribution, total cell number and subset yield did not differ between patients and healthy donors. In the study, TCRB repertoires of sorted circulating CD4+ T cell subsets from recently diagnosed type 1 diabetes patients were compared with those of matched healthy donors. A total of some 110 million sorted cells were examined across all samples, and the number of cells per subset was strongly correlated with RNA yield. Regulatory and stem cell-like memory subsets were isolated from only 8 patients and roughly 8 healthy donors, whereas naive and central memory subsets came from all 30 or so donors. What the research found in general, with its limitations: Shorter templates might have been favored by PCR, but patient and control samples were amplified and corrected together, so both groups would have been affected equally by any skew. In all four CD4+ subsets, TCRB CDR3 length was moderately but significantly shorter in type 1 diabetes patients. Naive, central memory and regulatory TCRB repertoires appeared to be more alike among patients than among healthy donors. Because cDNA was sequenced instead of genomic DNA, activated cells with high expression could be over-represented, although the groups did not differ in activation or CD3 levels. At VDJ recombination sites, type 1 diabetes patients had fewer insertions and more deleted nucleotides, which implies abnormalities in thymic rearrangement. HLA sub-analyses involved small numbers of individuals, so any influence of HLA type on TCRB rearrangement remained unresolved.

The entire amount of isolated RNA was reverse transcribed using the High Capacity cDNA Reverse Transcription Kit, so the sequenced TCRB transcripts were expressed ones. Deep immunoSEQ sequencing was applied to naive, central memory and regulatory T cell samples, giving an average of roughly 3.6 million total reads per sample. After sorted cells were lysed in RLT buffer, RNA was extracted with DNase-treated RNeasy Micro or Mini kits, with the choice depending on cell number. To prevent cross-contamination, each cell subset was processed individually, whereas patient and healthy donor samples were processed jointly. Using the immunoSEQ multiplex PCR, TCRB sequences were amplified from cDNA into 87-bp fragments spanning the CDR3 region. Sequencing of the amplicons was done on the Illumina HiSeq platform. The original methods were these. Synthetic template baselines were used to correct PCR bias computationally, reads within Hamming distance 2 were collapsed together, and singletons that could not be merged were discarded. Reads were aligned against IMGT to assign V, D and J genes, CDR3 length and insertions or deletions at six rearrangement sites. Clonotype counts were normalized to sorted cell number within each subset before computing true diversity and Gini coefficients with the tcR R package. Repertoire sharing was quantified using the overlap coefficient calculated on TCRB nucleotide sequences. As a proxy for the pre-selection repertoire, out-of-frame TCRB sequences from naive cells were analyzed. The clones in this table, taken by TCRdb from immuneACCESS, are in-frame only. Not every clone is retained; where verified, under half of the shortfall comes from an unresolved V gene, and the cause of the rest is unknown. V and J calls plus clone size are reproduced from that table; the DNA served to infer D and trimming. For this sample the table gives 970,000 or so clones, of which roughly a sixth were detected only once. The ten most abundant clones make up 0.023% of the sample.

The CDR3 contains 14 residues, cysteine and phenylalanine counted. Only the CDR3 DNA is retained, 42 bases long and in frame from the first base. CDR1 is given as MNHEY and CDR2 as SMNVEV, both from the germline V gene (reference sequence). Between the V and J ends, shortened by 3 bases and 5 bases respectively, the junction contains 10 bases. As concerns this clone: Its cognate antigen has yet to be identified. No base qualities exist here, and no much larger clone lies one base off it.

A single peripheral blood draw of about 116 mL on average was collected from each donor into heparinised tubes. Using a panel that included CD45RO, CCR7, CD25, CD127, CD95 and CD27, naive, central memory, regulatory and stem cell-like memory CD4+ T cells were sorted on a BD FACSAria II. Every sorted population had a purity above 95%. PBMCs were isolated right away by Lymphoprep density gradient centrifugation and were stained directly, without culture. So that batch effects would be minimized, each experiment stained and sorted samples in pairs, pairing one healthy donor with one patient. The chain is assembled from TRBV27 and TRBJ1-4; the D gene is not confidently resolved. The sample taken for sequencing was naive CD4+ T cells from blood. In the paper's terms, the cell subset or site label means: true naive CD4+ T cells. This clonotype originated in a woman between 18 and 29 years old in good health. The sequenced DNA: TGTGCCAGCAGTTTCCTCGGCCAGAATGAAAAACTGTTTTTT. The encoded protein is CASSFLGQNEKLFF.